A single sample is the source of the 21 T cell receptor beta chains below, sequenced in a study of blood T cell repertoires in COVID-19. Produced via immunoSEQ multiplex PCR; TCRdb's table is partial and in-frame only. The profile shows about 340,000 clones, more than 70% of them singletons. The sample was peripheral blood. Source of these receptors: a man younger than 45 with active or convalescent COVID-19.

V usage is TRBV23-1 and J usage is TRBJ2-7; D is possibly TRBD1 (5 bases). TRBV23-1 is identified as an open reading frame with a role that is uncertain. The CDR3 consists of 15 residues. V was cut by 7 bases and J by 2 bases, with 18 bases left in between. CDR3 DNA: TGCGCCAGCACCCTGATGGAGCAGGGTACCTACGAGCAGTACTTC. This gives the protein CASTLMEQGTYEQYF.

The genes are TRBV28 and TRBJ2-2, with D perhaps TRBD2 (5 bases). Germline V lookup: CDR1 MDHEN, CDR2 SYDVKM. The CDR3 is 16 amino acids. Trimming removed 4 bases at V and 4 bases at J, with 16 bases between. The CDR3 loop reads CASSSPEGRITGELFF. CDR3 in DNA: TGTGCCAGCAGTTCCCCCGAGGGCCGGATCACCGGGGAGCTGTTTTTT.

The rearrangement links TRBV6-5 to TRBJ2-1; 10 bases are shared with TRBD2. CDR1 is MNHEY, CDR2 SVGAGI, per germline. The V gene end was trimmed by 6 bases and the J gene end by 9 bases; junction bases not matched to a gene: 8. CDR3 size: 14 residues. CDR3 in DNA: TGTGCCAGCAGCGACCTAGCGGGAGCGCTTGAGCAGTTCTTC. Encoded protein: CASSDLAGALEQFF.

The chain joins TRBV11-1 to TRBJ1-2; D call uncertain. Trimming removed 2 bases at V and 0 bases at J, with 4 bases between. The germline V gene has CDR1 SGHAT and CDR2 FQDESV (reference sequence). The CDR3 has 13 residues. This CDR3 reads CASSLYPNYGYTF. CDR3 sequence (DNA): TGTGCCAGCAGCTTATATCCTAACTATGGCTACACCTTC. Based on the CDR3 plus reference TRBV11-1 and TRBJ1-2, the full variable domain is EAEVAQSPRYKITEKSQAVAFWCDPISGHATLYWYRQILGQGPELLVQFQDESVVDDSQLPKDRFSAERLKGVDSTLKIQPAELGDSAMYLCASSLYPNYGYTFGSGTRLTVV.

This chain connects TRBV19 to TRBJ1-1; 8 bases are a match to TRBD1. The CDR3 extends over 13 amino acids. CDR1 and CDR2 (germline): LNHDA, SQIVND (reference sequence). The V gene end was trimmed by 6 bases and the J gene end by 4 bases; junction bases not matched to a gene: 4. CDR3 DNA: TGTGCCAGTAGCCGGACAGGGACCACTGAAGCTTTCTTT. Translation: CASSRTGTTEAFF. Filled out from reference TRBV19 and TRBJ1-1, the complete variable domain reads DGGITQSPKYLFRKEGQNVTLSCEQNLNHDAMYWYRQDPGQGLRLIYYSQIVNDFQKGDIAEGYSVSREKKESFPLTVTSAQKNPTAFYLCASSRTGTTEAFFGQGTRLTVV.

This chain connects TRBV30 to TRBJ1-2; D gene unclear. This CDR3 is 13 amino acids long. V gave up 3 bases and J gave up 4 bases, with 12 bases separating them. The germline V gene has CDR1 GTSNPN and CDR2 SVGIG (reference sequence). CDR3 region: CAWSAQTSYGYTF. The CDR3 DNA reads as TGTGCCTGGAGCGCACAGACATCCTATGGCTACACCTTC.

In its sample, this clone was seen once. The chain carries TRBV7-9 and TRBJ1-4, with TRBD1 matching over 9 bases. Germline V lookup: CDR1 SEHNR, CDR2 FQNEAQ (reference sequence). The CDR3 totals 16 residues. With V trimmed by 2 bases and J by 4 bases, 5 bases remained unmatched. The CDR3 region is CASSLPGQGLNEKLFF. The DNA of the CDR3 is TGTGCCAGCAGCTTACCGGGACAGGGACTTAATGAAAAACTGTTTTTT.

The chain recombines TRBV7-9 with TRBJ1-2; tentative D call: TRBD1 (6 bases). Germline V gene sequence: CDR1 SEHNR, CDR2 FQNEAQ (reference sequence). CDR3 length: 13 amino acids. V shed 4 bases and J shed 8 bases, with 14 bases lying between them. CDR3 sequence reads: CASSSSYRDGYTF. Written as DNA, the CDR3 is TGTGCCAGCAGCTCGAGTTACAGGGACGGCTACACCTTC.

The CDR3 spells CPLPRGGGETQYF. The CDR3 DNA reads TGCCCATTGCCAAGAGGGGGCGGGGAGACCCAGTACTTC. The J gene is TRBJ2-5, the V gene TRBV4-3; 7 bases line up with TRBD1. CDR3 length: 13 amino acids. Germline-derived CDR1 and CDR2 are LGHNA and YSLEER.

Of note for this clone: Its ends do not fully match the called genes, so a read error is possible. The chain couples TRBV3-1 (or the pseudogene TRBV3-2) to TRBJ2-3, with D unresolved. Germline V CDR1 and CDR2: LGHDT, YNNKEL (reference sequence). The CDR3 contains 12 residues. Here the CDR3 DNA reads TGTGCCAGCAGCCTGAACGCGGCGTCTCCTTTTTTT. Residues: CASSLNAASPFF.

J is TRBJ2-5 and V is TRBV19; D remains ambiguous. This CDR3 is built from 13 residues. The germline V gene has CDR1 LNHDA and CDR2 SQIVND (reference sequence). The V and J ends lost 3 bases and 5 bases respectively, with 10 bases between them. The CDR3 sequence: CASSILLRETQYF. CDR3 bases: TGTGCCAGTAGTATCCTACTACGCGAGACCCAGTACTTC.

The chain uses TRBV5-6 and TRBJ1-3; D may be TRBD1 (5 bases). V lost 4 bases, J lost 4 bases, and 15 bases lay in between. The CDR3 is made up of 15 amino acids. Germline assignment: CDR1 SGHDT and CDR2 YYEEEE. CDR3 sequence (DNA): TGTGCCAGCAGCCTCGCCCCAGGGATCGGAAACACCATATATTTT. Its translation is CASSLAPGIGNTIYF.

This chain uses TRBV5-1 with TRBJ2-3, with 9 bases aligning to TRBD2. The CDR3 spans 14 residues. CDR1 is SGHRS and CDR2 is YFSETQ in the germline V gene. Trimming took 0 bases from V and 5 from J; bases not matched to a gene: 1. The CDR3 DNA follows: TGCGCCAGCAGCTTGGTAGCGGGAGAAGATACGCAGTATTTT. Its protein product is CASSLVAGEDTQYF.

The chain recombines TRBV11-2 with TRBJ2-3; 14 nucleotides line up with TRBD2. V lost 0 bases and J lost 4; bases outside the gene matches: 12. CDR1 SGHAT and CDR2 FQNNGV come from the germline V gene. The CDR3 length is 20 residues. CDR3 DNA sequence: TGTGCCAGCAGCTTAGACTCCCGACTAGCGGGAGGGCCTTTATCAGATACGCAGTATTTT. Its protein product is CASSLDSRLAGGPLSDTQYF.

This chain connects TRBV6-2 or TRBV6-3 to TRBJ2-3, with TRBD2 matching 12 bases. The CDR3 has 16 amino acids. Looked up from germline, CDR1 is MNHEY and CDR2 is SVGEGT. V lost 6 bases, J lost 2 bases, and 6 bases stayed unmatched. The CDR3 DNA follows: TGTGCCAGCAGCCTCGGACTAGCGGGACACACAGATACGCAGTATTTT. This codes for CASSLGLAGHTDTQYF.

This clone was recorded at least ten times. Other DNA sequences in this specimen translate into the identical CDR3. The CDR3 bases are TGTGCCAGCACCTTTCCGGGACAGGGTTACGAGCAGTACTTC. Translated: CASTFPGQGYEQYF. The gene calls are TRBV28 and TRBJ2-7, with 9 nucleotides matching TRBD1. Germline trimming cut 7 bases from V and 4 bases from J; bases unmatched to any gene: 8. Germline V gene data show CDR1 as MDHEN and CDR2 as SYDVKM. The CDR3 runs 14 residues.

This rearrangement joins TRBV19 to TRBJ2-7; 11 positions match TRBD1. This CDR3 region has 14 residues. V dropped 3 bases and J dropped 7; count of bases not matched to a gene: 5. Germline lookup yields CDR1 LNHDA and CDR2 SQIVND (reference sequence). The DNA for the CDR3 is TGTGCCAGTAGTATGGGGACAGGGGGTATAGAGCAGTACTTC. It encodes CASSMGTGGIEQYF.

The CDR3 DNA reads as TGTGCCAGCAGAAGCAGCGGGGGGTACAATGAGCAGTTCTTC. It specifies CASRSSGGYNEQFF. The rearrangement links TRBV6-5 to TRBJ2-1; 9 nucleotides agree with TRBD2. The CDR3 spans 14 residues. The trim removed 6 bases at V and 4 bases at J, leaving 4 bases unmatched. The germline gives CDR1 MNHEY, CDR2 SVGAGI.

The chain employs TRBV7-6 and TRBJ2-2; the match to TRBD2 covers 9 bases. Looked up from germline, CDR1 is SGHVS and CDR2 is FNYEAQ. The CDR3 consists of 16 residues. Trimming removed 5 bases from V and 10 bases from J; junction bases left unmatched: 14. The DNA for the CDR3 is TGTGCCAGCAGCCCTGAAGCCACTAGCGGGTTTACGGAGCTGTTTTTT. This gives the protein CASSPEATSGFTELFF.

The J gene is TRBJ2-7, the V gene TRBV21-1; TRBD1 is taken as the D call from the table, unchecked against the DNA. TRBV21-1 is a pseudogene segment. The length of the CDR3 is 15 residues. CDR3 in DNA: TGTGCCAGCAGCACAGTTTACGACAGGGAATACGAGCAGTACTTC. Translated: CASSTVYDREYEQYF.

The chain links TRBV5-1 to TRBJ2-2; the match to TRBD1 covers 9 bases. This CDR3 has 16 residues. V trimming: 0 bases; J trimming: 4 bases; junction bases outside the gene matches: 4. Looked up from germline, CDR1 is SGHRS and CDR2 is YFSETQ. In nucleotides, the CDR3 is TGCGCCAGCAGCTTGGCATGGACAGGGGTCACCGGGGAGCTGTTTTTT. It translates to CASSLAWTGVTGELFF.